The 3 T cell receptor beta chains presented below share a single source sample, sequenced in a study of T-cell reconstitution after alpha-beta-depleted transplantation in children. Using unique molecular identifiers, the investigators prepared the TCRbeta library. TCRdb re-derived calls from the PCR reads in MiXCR, one entry per CDR3 protein. Here the sample spans 98,000 or so distinct CDR3 sequences, more than 20% being singletons. The sample consisted of PBMCs, taken before TCRalphabeta/CD19-depleted stem cell transplant. These receptors were taken from a boy between 2 and 10 years old with acute lymphoblastic leukemia, due to receive a stem cell transplant.

The rearrangement joins TRBV6-2 or TRBV6-3 to TRBJ1-2, with unresolved D. The V end was cut by 9 bases, the J end by 2 bases, with 25 bases between. The CDR3 spans 17 residues. Germline V CDR1 and CDR2: MNHEY, SVGEGT. Here the CDR3 DNA reads TGTGCCAGAGAGCCCCCCACCCCTGACGGACTGAACTATGGCTACACCTTC. The encoded protein is CAREPPTPDGLNYGYTF.

The chain has TRBV30 and TRBJ2-5; tentatively, D is TRBD2 (5 bases). Per the germline V gene, CDR1 is GTSNPN and CDR2 is SVGIG (reference sequence). The CDR3 totals 13 residues. With 2 bases removed from V and 9 bases from J, the gap between germline ends came to 16 bases. The CDR3 spells CAWSQAVGVPQYF. The CDR3 DNA follows: TGTGCCTGGAGTCAGGCAGTCGGGGTTCCCCAGTACTTC.

This clonotype was observed once. One end of the junction fails to match germline, which may point to a read error. The chain links TRBV7-6 to TRBJ2-5; 10 bases are shared with TRBD2. The CDR3 runs 15 residues. Germline assignment: CDR1 SGHVS and CDR2 FNYEAQ. This CDR3 is CASSVAGGAGETQYF. The CDR3, as DNA: TGTGCCAGCAGCGTAGCGGGGGGAGCTGGGGAGACCCAGTACTTC.